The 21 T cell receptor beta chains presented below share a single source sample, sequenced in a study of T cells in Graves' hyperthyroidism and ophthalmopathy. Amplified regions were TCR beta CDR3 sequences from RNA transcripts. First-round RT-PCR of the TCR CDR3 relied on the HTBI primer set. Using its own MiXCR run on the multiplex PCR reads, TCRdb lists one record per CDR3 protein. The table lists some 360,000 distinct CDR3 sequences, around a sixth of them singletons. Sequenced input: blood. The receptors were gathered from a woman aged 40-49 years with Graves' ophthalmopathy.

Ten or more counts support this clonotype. The CDR3 DNA sequence: TGTGCCAGCAGTTACTTTCTAGCGGGGAACGAGCAGTACTTC. Its protein product is CASSYFLAGNEQYF. The rearrangement uses TRBV6-2 or TRBV6-3 and TRBJ2-7, with 9 nucleotides matching TRBD2. The CDR3 length is 14 residues. V shed 1 base, J shed 5 bases, and the junction held 3 bases outside the gene matches. Germline V CDR1 and CDR2: MNHEY, SVGEGT.

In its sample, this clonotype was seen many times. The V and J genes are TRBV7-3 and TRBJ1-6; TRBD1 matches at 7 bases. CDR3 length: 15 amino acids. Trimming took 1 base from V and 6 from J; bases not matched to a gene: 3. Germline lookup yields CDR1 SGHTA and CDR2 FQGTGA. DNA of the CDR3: TGTGCCAGCAGCTTAAAGGCAGGGGGTAATTCACCCCTCCACTTT. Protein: CASSLKAGGNSPLHF.

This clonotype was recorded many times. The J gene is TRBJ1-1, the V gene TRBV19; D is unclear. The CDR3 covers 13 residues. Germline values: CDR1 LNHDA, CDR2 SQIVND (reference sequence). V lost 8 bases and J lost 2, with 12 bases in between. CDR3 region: CASGRTANTEAFF. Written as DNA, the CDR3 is TGTGCCAGTGGTAGGACCGCTAACACTGAAGCTTTCTTT.

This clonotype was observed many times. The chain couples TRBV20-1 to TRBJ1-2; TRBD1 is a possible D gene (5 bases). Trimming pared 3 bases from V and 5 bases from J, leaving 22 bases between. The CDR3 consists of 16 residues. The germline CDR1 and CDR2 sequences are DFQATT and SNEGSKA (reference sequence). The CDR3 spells CSARPLGKQRGYGYTF. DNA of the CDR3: TGCAGTGCTAGGCCCCTTGGGAAACAGCGGGGGTATGGCTACACCTTC.

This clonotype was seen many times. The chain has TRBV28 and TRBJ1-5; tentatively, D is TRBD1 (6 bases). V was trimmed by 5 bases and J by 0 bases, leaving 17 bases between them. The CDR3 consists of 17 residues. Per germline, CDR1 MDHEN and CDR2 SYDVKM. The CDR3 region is CASSTSIRGPSNQPQHF. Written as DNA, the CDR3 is TGTGCCAGCAGTACGTCAATCAGGGGCCCTAGCAATCAGCCCCAGCATTTT.

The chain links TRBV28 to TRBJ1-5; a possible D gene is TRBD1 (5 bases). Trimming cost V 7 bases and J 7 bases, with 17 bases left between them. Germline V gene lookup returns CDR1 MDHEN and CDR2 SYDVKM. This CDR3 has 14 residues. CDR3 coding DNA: TGTGCCAGCATACCATTTAGGGGAGGGCAGCCCCAGCATTTT. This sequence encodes CASIPFRGGQPQHF.

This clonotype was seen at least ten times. The CDR3 loop reads CASSFSSGETQYF. Written as DNA, the CDR3 is TGTGCCAGCAGCTTTTCGTCGGGGGAGACCCAGTACTTC. The rearrangement joins TRBV7-9 to TRBJ2-5, with D perhaps matching TRBD2 (5 bases). V lost 3 bases, J lost 5 bases, and 10 bases lay in between. CDR1 and CDR2 from the germline V gene are SEHNR and FQNEAQ (reference sequence). This CDR3 is built from 13 residues.

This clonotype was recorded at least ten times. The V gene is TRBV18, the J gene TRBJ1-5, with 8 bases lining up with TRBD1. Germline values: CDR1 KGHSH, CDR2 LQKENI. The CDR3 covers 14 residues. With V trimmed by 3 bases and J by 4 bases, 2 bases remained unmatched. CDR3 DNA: TGTGCCAGCTCACCGGACAGGGCAAATCAGCCCCAGCATTTT. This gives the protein CASSPDRANQPQHF.

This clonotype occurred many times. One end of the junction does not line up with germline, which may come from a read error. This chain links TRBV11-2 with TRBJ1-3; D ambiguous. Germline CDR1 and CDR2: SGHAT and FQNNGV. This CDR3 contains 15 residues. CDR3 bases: TGTGCCAGCAGCTTAGAACAGCGCTCTGGAAACACCATGTATTTT. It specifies CASSLEQRSGNTMYF.

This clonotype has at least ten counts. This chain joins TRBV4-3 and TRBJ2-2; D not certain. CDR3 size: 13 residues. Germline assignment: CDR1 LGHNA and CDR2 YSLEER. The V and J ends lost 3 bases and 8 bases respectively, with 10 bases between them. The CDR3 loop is CASSQTNKGELFF. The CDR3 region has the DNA TGCGCCAGCAGCCAGACCAATAAAGGGGAGCTGTTTTTT.

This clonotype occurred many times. DNA for the CDR3: TGTGCCAGCAGTTTCACTCAGGGTTCCCCTGGGGCCAACGTCCTGACTTTC. Amino acids: CASSFTQGSPGANVLTF. This chain joins TRBV28 and TRBJ2-6; TRBD1 is a possible D gene (5 bases). Trimming cost V 3 bases and J 2 bases, with 14 bases left between them. The CDR3 loop spans 17 amino acids. The V gene's germline CDR1 is MDHEN and CDR2 SYDVKM.

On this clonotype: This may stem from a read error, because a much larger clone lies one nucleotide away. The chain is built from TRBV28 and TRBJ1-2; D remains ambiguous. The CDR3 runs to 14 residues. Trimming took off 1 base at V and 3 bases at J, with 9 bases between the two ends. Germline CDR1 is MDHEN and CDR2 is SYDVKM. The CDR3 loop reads CASSLLVWDYGYTF. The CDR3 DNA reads TGTGCCAGCAGTTTATTGGTATGGGACTATGGCTACACCTTC.

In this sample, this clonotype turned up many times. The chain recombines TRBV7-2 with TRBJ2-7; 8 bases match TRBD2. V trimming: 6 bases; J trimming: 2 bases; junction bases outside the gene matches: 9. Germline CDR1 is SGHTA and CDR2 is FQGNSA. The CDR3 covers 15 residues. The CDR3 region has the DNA TGTGCCAGCAGACCAAATAGCGGGGTGGCCTACGAGCAGTACTTC. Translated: CASRPNSGVAYEQYF.

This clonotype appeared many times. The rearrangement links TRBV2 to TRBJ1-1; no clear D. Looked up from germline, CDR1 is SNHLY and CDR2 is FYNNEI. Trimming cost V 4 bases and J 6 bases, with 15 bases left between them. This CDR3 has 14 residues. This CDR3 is CASSVLQKESEAFF. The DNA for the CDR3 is TGTGCCAGCAGTGTGTTACAGAAGGAATCTGAAGCTTTCTTT.

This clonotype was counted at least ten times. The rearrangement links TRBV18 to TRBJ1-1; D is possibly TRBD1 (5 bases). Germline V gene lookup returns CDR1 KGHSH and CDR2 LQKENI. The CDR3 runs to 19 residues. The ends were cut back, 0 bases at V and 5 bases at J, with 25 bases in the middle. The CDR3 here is CASSPPLSPTGGRGTEAFF. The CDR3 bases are TGTGCCAGCTCACCACCTTTATCGCCCACGGGCGGCCGGGGGACTGAAGCTTTCTTT.

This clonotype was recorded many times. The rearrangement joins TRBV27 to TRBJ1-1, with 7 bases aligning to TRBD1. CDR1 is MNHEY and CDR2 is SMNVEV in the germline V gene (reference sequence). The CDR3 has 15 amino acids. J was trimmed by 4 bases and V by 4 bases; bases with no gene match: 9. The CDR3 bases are TGTGCCAGCAGTTCGATCATGACAGGGTCCACTGAAGCTTTCTTT. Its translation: CASSSIMTGSTEAFF.

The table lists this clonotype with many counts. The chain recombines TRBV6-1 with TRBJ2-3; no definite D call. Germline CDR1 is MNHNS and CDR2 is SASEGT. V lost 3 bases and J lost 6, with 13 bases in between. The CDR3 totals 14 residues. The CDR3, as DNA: TGTGCCAGCAGTGATTGGGTAATCAGGGATACGCAGTATTTT. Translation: CASSDWVIRDTQYF.

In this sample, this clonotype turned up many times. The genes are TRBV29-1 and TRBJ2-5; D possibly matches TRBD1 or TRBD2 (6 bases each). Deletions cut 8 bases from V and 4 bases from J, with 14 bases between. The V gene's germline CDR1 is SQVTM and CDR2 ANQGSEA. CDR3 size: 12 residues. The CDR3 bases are TGCAGCAGTCAAGGGGGAGGAGAGACCCAGTACTTC. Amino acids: CSSQGGGETQYF.

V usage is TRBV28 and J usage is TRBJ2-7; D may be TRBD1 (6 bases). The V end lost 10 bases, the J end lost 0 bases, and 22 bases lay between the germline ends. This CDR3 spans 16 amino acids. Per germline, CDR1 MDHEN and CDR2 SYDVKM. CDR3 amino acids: CATYTTRAGASYEQYF. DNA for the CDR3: TGTGCCACTTACACTACCCGGGCAGGGGCCTCCTACGAGCAGTACTTC.

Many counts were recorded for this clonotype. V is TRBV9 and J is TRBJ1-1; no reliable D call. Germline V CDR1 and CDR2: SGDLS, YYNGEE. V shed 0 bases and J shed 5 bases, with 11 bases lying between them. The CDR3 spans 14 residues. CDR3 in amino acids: CASSVAAAPTEAFF. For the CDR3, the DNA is TGTGCCAGCAGCGTAGCGGCGGCGCCGACTGAAGCTTTCTTT.

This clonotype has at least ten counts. The CDR3 sequence: CASSLEGGEGTGELFF. The CDR3 DNA sequence: TGTGCCAGCAGCTTAGAAGGGGGAGAGGGGACCGGGGAGCTGTTTTTT. The genes are TRBV11-2 and TRBJ2-2; TRBD1 is a possible D gene (6 bases). Trimming left V 0 bases short and J 5 bases short, with 13 bases between. CDR3 size: 16 residues. Germline CDR1 SGHAT, CDR2 FQNNGV. Variable domain in full (rest from reference TRBV11-2 and TRBJ2-2): EAGVAQSPRYKIIEKRQSVAFWCNPISGHATLYWYQQILGQGPKLLIQFQNNGVVDDSQLPKDRFSAERLKGVDSTLKIQPAKLEDSAVYLCASSLEGGEGTGELFFGEGSRLTVL.